The 11 T cell receptor beta chains below come from one sample, sequenced in a study of radiotherapy plus CTLA-4 blockade in lung cancer. The assay was immunoSEQ multiplex PCR, and TCRdb's table has in-frame clones only and misses some. The sample includes approximately 85,000 clones, over 80% seen only once; the top ten take roughly 14%. Sequencing was performed on peripheral blood, taken from a patient treated with radiotherapy plus ipilimumab. The receptors were sampled from a human donor with non-small cell lung cancer that progressed on radiotherapy plus ipilimumab.

This sequence joins TRBV7-8 and TRBJ1-1; the D is unclear. Germline-derived CDR1 and CDR2 are SGHVS and FQNEAQ. The CDR3 is 15 amino acids. V lost 0 bases and J lost 1, with 9 bases in between. The CDR3 region is CASSLAATPNTEAFF. The CDR3 nucleotides are TGTGCCAGCAGCTTAGCGGCGACCCCGAACACTGAAGCTTTCTTT.

The genes are TRBV7-9 and TRBJ1-6, with a possible D match to TRBD1 (6 bases). The germline V gene has CDR1 SEHNR and CDR2 FQNEAQ (reference sequence). CDR3 length equals 15 residues. Trimming took off 5 bases at V and 10 bases at J, with 18 bases between the two ends. CDR3 sequence: CASSLQGGTGSPLHF. The CDR3 DNA is TGTGCCAGCAGCCTCCAAGGGGGAACAGGATCACCCCTCCACTTT.

This clone was counted between two and nine times. The genes are TRBV4-1 and TRBJ2-5, with TRBD2 matching 7 bases. Unmatched junction bases numbered 6, after V lost 4 bases and J lost 4 bases. The CDR3 is 14 amino acids. CDR1 MGHRA and CDR2 YSYEKL come from the germline V gene. Here the CDR3 reads CASSPGLLLETQYF. The CDR3 DNA follows: TGCGCCAGCAGCCCGGGACTACTTCTAGAGACCCAGTACTTC.

The V and J genes are TRBV9 and TRBJ1-3; a weak D match, TRBD1 (5 bases). This CDR3 contains 16 residues. V was pared by 0 bases and J by 4 bases, with 14 bases between. The germline V gene has CDR1 SGDLS and CDR2 YYNGEE. CDR3: CASSVAWGTGGNTIYF. In nucleotides, the CDR3 is TGTGCCAGCAGCGTAGCTTGGGGCACGGGGGGAAACACCATATATTTT.

This chain uses TRBV7-2 with TRBJ2-3; D possibly corresponds to TRBD1 (5 bases). Germline lookup yields CDR1 SGHTA and CDR2 FQGNSA. Trimming removed 3 bases at V and 5 bases at J, with 24 bases between. CDR3 size: 18 residues. CDR3 DNA: TGTGCCAGCAGCTTTAATCCGTATAGGGGCGGCTCACAAGATACGCAGTATTTT. It is translated as CASSFNPYRGGSQDTQYF.

The J gene is TRBJ1-4, the V gene TRBV6-1, with 7 bases fitting TRBD1. CDR3 length: 15 amino acids. The V gene's germline CDR1 is MNHNS and CDR2 SASEGT. With 7 bases clipped from V and 8 bases from J, the junction kept 13 bases outside the gene matches. This chain's CDR3 is CASIQGQAQREKLFF. Here the CDR3 DNA reads TGTGCCAGCATTCAAGGACAGGCCCAGAGGGAAAAACTGTTTTTT.

The CDR3 DNA sequence: TGTGCCAGCAGTGAACCCGGACATAGCTCCTACGAGCAGTACTTC. As protein: CASSEPGHSSYEQYF. The V gene is TRBV25-1, the J gene TRBJ2-7; perhaps TRBD1 as D (5 bases). This CDR3 is built from 15 residues. V was trimmed by 2 bases and J by 0 bases, leaving 11 bases between them. Germline V gene sequence: CDR1 MGHDK, CDR2 SYGVNS.

With regard to this clone: Additional DNA sequences in this sample encode the identical CDR3. V and J are TRBV7-8 and TRBJ1-1; D may be TRBD1 (5 bases). Germline lookup yields CDR1 SGHVS and CDR2 FQNEAQ. The CDR3 loop spans 14 amino acids. The germline V and J ends were trimmed by 2 bases and 5 bases, with 12 bases remaining between them. Written as DNA, the CDR3 is TGTGCCAGCAGCTTAAAAGGGGTCAGAACTGAAGCTTTCTTT. Protein: CASSLKGVRTEAFF.

The chain links TRBV5-1 to TRBJ1-6; 7 bases match TRBD1. The trim removed 8 bases at V and 3 bases at J, leaving 8 bases unmatched. There are 15 residues in the CDR3. From germline, CDR1 is SGHRS and CDR2 YFSETQ. The CDR3 region has the DNA TGCGCCAGGACGACAGGGACCCGCTATAATTCACCCCTCCACTTT. This codes for CARTTGTRYNSPLHF.

The chain carries TRBV6-1 and TRBJ1-2; 7 bases align to TRBD1. CDR3 size: 12 residues. After removal of 5 bases from V and 7 bases from J, the junction contained 4 bases not matched to a gene. Germline V lookup: CDR1 MNHNS, CDR2 SASEGT. The CDR3 is CASSLQGSGYTF. The CDR3 region has the DNA TGTGCCAGCAGTTTACAGGGGTCTGGCTACACCTTC.

This chain connects TRBV7-9 to TRBJ1-2; possible D gene TRBD1, 5 bases. The germline gives CDR1 SEHNR, CDR2 FQNEAQ (reference sequence). There are 15 residues in the CDR3. The V end was cut by 1 base, the J end by 0 bases, with 9 bases between. CDR3 DNA sequence: TGTGCCAGCAGCTTAGGGGGCACTCCTAACTATGGCTACACCTTC. It encodes CASSLGGTPNYGYTF.